A single sample is the source of the 29 T cell receptor beta chains below, sequenced in a study of T cell responses to AZD1222 COVID-19 vaccine. Produced via immunoSEQ multiplex PCR; TCRdb's table is partial and in-frame only. The sample has under 95,000 clones, about 92% seen once. Sequenced here: peripheral blood, sampled on day 0 of AZD1222 vaccination. The receptors derive from an adult in good health.

The V gene is TRBV5-1, the J gene TRBJ1-6; D may be TRBD1 (5 bases). CDR1 SGHRS and CDR2 YFSETQ come from the germline V gene. CDR3 length: 13 residues. V lost 7 bases, J lost 9 bases, and 14 bases lay in between. The CDR3 protein is CASGWDGFSPLHF. The DNA for the CDR3 is TGCGCCAGCGGGTGGGACGGATTTTCACCCCTCCACTTT. The variable domain in full, with the rest retrieved from reference TRBV5-1 and TRBJ1-6, is KAGVTQTPRYLIKTRGQQVTLSCSPISGHRSVSWYQQTPGQGLQFLFEYFSETQRNKGNFPGRFSGRQFSNSRSEMNVSTLELGDSALYLCASGWDGFSPLHFGNGTRLTVT.

The chain combines TRBV11-2 with TRBJ2-7; 9 positions agree with TRBD2. Germline V CDR1 and CDR2: SGHAT, FQNNGV. V trimming: 3 bases; J trimming: 4 bases; junction bases outside the gene matches: 13. The length of the CDR3 is 17 residues. CDR3 coding DNA: TGTGCCAGCAGCTTTAGGGGCGGGGGGGCCAGGTTGTACGAGCAGTACTTC. Translation: CASSFRGGGARLYEQYF.

The J gene is TRBJ2-1, the V gene TRBV10-1; D is possibly TRBD2 (6 bases). The germline V gene encodes CDR1 WNHNN and CDR2 SYGVQD (reference sequence). V was shortened by 3 bases and J by 5 bases, with 14 bases between the two germline ends. The CDR3 consists of 15 residues. CDR3 region: CASSEGGTGNNEQFF. The CDR3 DNA reads as TGCGCCAGCAGTGAAGGCGGGACCGGTAACAATGAGCAGTTCTTC.

The chain uses TRBV3-1 (or the pseudogene TRBV3-2) and TRBJ2-3; D tentatively fits TRBD1 or TRBD2 (5 bases each). The CDR3 consists of 16 residues. Looked up from germline, CDR1 is LGHDT and CDR2 is YNNKEL (reference sequence). The V gene lost 0 bases and the J gene lost 2 bases, with 12 bases spanning the gap. The CDR3: CASSQDLGENTDTQYF. CDR3 nucleotides: TGTGCCAGCAGCCAAGATCTGGGGGAGAACACAGATACGCAGTATTTT.

The chain recombines TRBV5-1 with TRBJ1-2; D remains ambiguous. Germline V CDR1 and CDR2: SGHRS, YFSETQ. Trimming stripped 5 bases from V and 4 bases from J, with 15 bases between. The CDR3 sequence is 14 residues long. DNA for the CDR3: TGCGCCAGCAGGCCGTCTACAGATCCCTATGGCTACACCTTC. Translated, it gives CASRPSTDPYGYTF.

V usage is TRBV10-1 and J usage is TRBJ2-3; 7 bases align to TRBD1. CDR3 size: 14 residues. Germline trimming cut 3 bases from V and 5 bases from J; bases unmatched to any gene: 5. CDR1 and CDR2 (germline): WNHNN, SYGVQD (reference sequence). In DNA form, the CDR3 reads TGCGCCAGCAGTGACCGAGGGGGCAGAGATACGCAGTATTTT. Encoded protein: CASSDRGGRDTQYF.

The CDR3 sequence: CASSSGNTIYF. The CDR3 DNA reads TGTGCCAGCAGCAGTGGAAACACCATATATTTT. The chain joins TRBV28 to TRBJ1-3; D gene unclear. Trimming took 6 bases from V and 3 from J, leaving 3 bases between them. The CDR3 is 11 amino acids. Germline loops: CDR1 MDHEN, CDR2 SYDVKM.

J is TRBJ1-1 and V is TRBV11-2, with D uncertain. The germline V gene encodes CDR1 SGHAT and CDR2 FQNNGV. The V end lost 5 bases, the J end lost 1 base, and 14 bases lay between the germline ends. This CDR3 contains 15 residues. The CDR3 protein is CASSLKLGGNTEAFF. As DNA, the CDR3 is TGTGCCAGCAGCCTAAAACTCGGCGGGAACACTGAAGCTTTCTTT.

This chain uses TRBV6-5 with TRBJ2-2; the D gene could be TRBD1 or TRBD2 (7 bases each). The CDR3 has 14 amino acids. The V end was cut by 6 bases, the J end by 6 bases, with 14 bases between. Germline V gene sequence: CDR1 MNHEY, CDR2 SVGAGI. This CDR3 is CASRQTGRAGELFF. Written as DNA, the CDR3 is TGTGCCAGCAGACAGACAGGGAGGGCCGGGGAGCTGTTTTTT.

The chain is built from TRBV29-1 and TRBJ2-1; a possible D gene is TRBD1 (6 bases). In germline, CDR1 is SQVTM, CDR2 ANQGSEA. The CDR3 spans 14 residues. Between the trimmed V and J ends, which lost 1 base and 8 bases, there was a span of 15 bases. The CDR3 protein is CSVEVDGRGHEQFF. The CDR3 DNA sequence: TGCAGCGTTGAAGTGGATGGCAGGGGCCATGAGCAGTTCTTC.

V usage is TRBV6-5 and J usage is TRBJ1-5; TRBD1 agrees at 8 bases. The CDR3 totals 14 residues. In germline, CDR1 is MNHEY, CDR2 SVGAGI. The trim removed 4 bases at V and 4 bases at J, leaving 3 bases unmatched. In nucleotides, the CDR3 is TGTGCCAGCAGTTCACAGGGGGTTAATCAGCCCCAGCATTTT. This translates into CASSSQGVNQPQHF.

CDR3 residues: CASSLRLAGAPYYNEQFF. The CDR3 region has the DNA TGTGCCAGCAGCTTGAGACTAGCGGGGGCTCCTTACTACAATGAGCAGTTCTTC. The gene calls are TRBV13 and TRBJ2-1; TRBD2 matches at 12 bases. V was clipped by 3 bases and J by 3 bases; unmatched bases: 9. Germline loops: CDR1 PRHDT, CDR2 FYEKMQ (reference sequence). The CDR3 has 18 amino acids.

This sequence joins TRBV19 and TRBJ1-2, with D maybe TRBD1 (6 bases). This CDR3 region has 15 residues. V lost 5 bases and J lost 4, with 17 bases in between. Germline lookup yields CDR1 LNHDA and CDR2 SQIVND (reference sequence). The CDR3 reads CASSAGGGQGYGYTF. The CDR3 region has the DNA TGTGCCAGTAGTGCCGGGGGGGGCCAGGGCTATGGCTACACCTTC.

The chain combines TRBV27 with TRBJ1-1; D might be TRBD1 (6 bases). The CDR3 contains 15 residues. The germline V gene has CDR1 MNHEY and CDR2 SMNVEV (reference sequence). V was clipped by 8 bases and J by 1 base, with 17 bases between them. CDR3 residues: CASSLSGGWNTEAFF. The DNA for the CDR3 is TGTGCCAGCTCACTAAGCGGGGGCTGGAACACTGAAGCTTTCTTT.

The chain combines TRBV30 with TRBJ1-5, with TRBD1 matching over 7 bases. This CDR3 region has 13 residues. Germline V gene data show CDR1 as GTSNPN and CDR2 as SVGIG (reference sequence). V lost 0 bases and J lost 9; bases outside the gene matches: 5. CDR3 in amino acids: CAWSVQGIGPQHF. The CDR3 DNA is TGTGCCTGGAGTGTACAGGGGATAGGGCCCCAGCATTTT.

V and J are TRBV6-5 and TRBJ2-7; D possibly corresponds to TRBD1 (5 bases). The CDR3 is made up of 14 amino acids. Trimming took off 8 bases at V and 6 bases at J, with 20 bases between the two ends. Germline V gene data show CDR1 as MNHEY and CDR2 as SVGAGI. The CDR3 spells CASRRDSGSGEQYF. The CDR3 nucleotides are TGTGCCAGCCGCCGAGACTCAGGGTCGGGCGAGCAGTACTTC.

The chain uses TRBV29-1 and TRBJ1-3; unclear D gene. With 3 bases removed from V and 0 bases from J, the gap between germline ends came to 15 bases. The germline gives CDR1 SQVTM, CDR2 ANQGSEA. CDR3 length equals 16 residues. CDR3 bases: TGCAGCGTTGAGGGATCCCTCGGGAGCTCTGGAAACACCATATATTTT. The encoded protein is CSVEGSLGSSGNTIYF.

V is TRBV28 and J is TRBJ1-2; weak D call: TRBD1 (6 bases). The V end lost 8 bases, the J end lost 2 bases, and 12 bases lay between the germline ends. Germline values: CDR1 MDHEN, CDR2 SYDVKM. The CDR3 is 13 amino acids. The CDR3 sequence: CASLPGGNYGYTF. The CDR3 DNA sequence: TGTGCCAGCCTACCCGGGGGCAACTATGGCTACACCTTC.

V and J are TRBV5-1 and TRBJ2-6; TRBD1 matches 7 bases. The junction had 4 bases not matched to a gene; V was cut back by 4 bases and J by 0 bases. Germline CDR1 and CDR2: SGHRS and YFSETQ. This CDR3 comprises 16 residues. CDR3 sequence: CASSPTGSSGANVLTF. The CDR3 DNA follows: TGCGCCAGCAGCCCGACAGGGAGCTCTGGGGCCAACGTCCTGACTTTC.

The gene calls are TRBV19 and TRBJ1-2; the match to TRBD1 covers 8 bases. This CDR3 is 17 amino acids long. Trimming cost V 0 bases and J 1 base; bases outside gene matches: 7. Per the germline V gene, CDR1 is LNHDA and CDR2 is SQIVND (reference sequence). The CDR3 sequence is CASSIDLGQVHNYGYTF. Written as DNA, the CDR3 is TGTGCCAGTAGTATAGATCTGGGACAGGTGCATAACTATGGCTACACCTTC.

V and J are TRBV18 and TRBJ1-2; D is possibly TRBD1 (6 bases). Germline CDR1 reads KGHSH; CDR2 reads LQKENI. Trimming left V 0 bases short and J 0 bases short, with 11 bases between. The CDR3 has 16 amino acids. The CDR3 loop reads CASSPPTDSSNYGYTF. The CDR3 DNA reads as TGTGCCAGCTCACCACCGACGGACAGTTCTAACTATGGCTACACCTTC.

The V and J genes are TRBV3-1 (or the pseudogene TRBV3-2) and TRBJ1-1; possibly TRBD1 for D (6 bases). The V gene's germline CDR1 is LGHDT and CDR2 YNNKEL (reference sequence). The CDR3 spans 13 residues. The V end was cut by 4 bases, the J end by 10 bases, with 16 bases between. In nucleotides, the CDR3 is TGTGCCAGCAGCCTAACAGGGAATCCAAGAGCTTTCTTT. It is translated as CASSLTGNPRAFF.

The gene calls are TRBV2 and TRBJ1-2; the match to TRBD1 covers 9 bases. V shed 8 bases, J shed 0 bases, and the junction held 4 bases outside the gene matches. The CDR3 sequence is 14 residues long. In germline, CDR1 is SNHLY, CDR2 FYNNEI. The CDR3 reads CASGDRVPNYGYTF. CDR3 nucleotide sequence: TGTGCCAGCGGGGACAGGGTACCTAACTATGGCTACACCTTC. Full variable domain (missing parts from reference TRBV2 and TRBJ1-2): EPEVTQTPSHQVTQMGQEVILRCVPISNHLYFYWYRQILGQKVEFLVSFYNNEISEKSEIFDDQFSVERPDGSNFTLKIRSTKLEDSAMYFCASGDRVPNYGYTFGSGTRLTVV.

Note on this clone: At one end, the junction sequence differs from germline, possibly due to a read error. The rearrangement links TRBV29-1 to TRBJ1-1; tentatively, D is TRBD1 (5 bases). CDR3 size: 10 residues. Germline loops: CDR1 SQVTM, CDR2 ANQGSEA. The CDR3 reads CSASGTAVGF. DNA of the CDR3: TGCAGCGCCTCAGGGACTGCGGTGGGGTTT.

The sample holds one count of this clone. This sequence joins TRBV9 and TRBJ1-4; maybe TRBD1 (5 bases). Germline assignment: CDR1 SGDLS and CDR2 YYNGEE. The CDR3 has 16 amino acids. Trimming left V 4 bases short and J 0 bases short, with 13 bases between. CDR3 coding DNA: TGTGCCAGCAGCCTGGGGGGAGAAGCAACTAATGAAAAACTGTTTTTT. Translating it yields CASSLGGEATNEKLFF.

The chain links TRBV28 to TRBJ1-2; tentative D call: TRBD1 (6 bases). The length of the CDR3 is 16 residues. Per the germline V gene, CDR1 is MDHEN and CDR2 is SYDVKM. The V end lost 6 bases, the J end lost 4 bases, and 21 bases lay between the germline ends. CDR3 nucleotide sequence: TGTGCCAGCAGCATACCTCAGGACAGATCAACCTATGGCTACACCTTC. Its translation: CASSIPQDRSTYGYTF.

The chain recombines TRBV7-8 with TRBJ1-1; tentatively, D is TRBD1 (5 bases). V shed 3 bases and J shed 4 bases, with 9 bases lying between them. Germline V CDR1 and CDR2: SGHVS, FQNEAQ. This CDR3 has 13 amino acids. CDR3 loop: CASSLAGRTEAFF. The CDR3 DNA reads TGTGCCAGCAGCTTGGCAGGGCGCACTGAAGCTTTCTTT.

The rearrangement links TRBV19 to TRBJ2-4, with D perhaps TRBD2 (5 bases). Deletions cut 4 bases from V and 0 bases from J, with 10 bases between. CDR3 length: 15 residues. Germline V gene lookup returns CDR1 LNHDA and CDR2 SQIVND (reference sequence). CDR3 DNA sequence: TGTGCCAGTAGTACGGGGATGTTAGCCAAAAACATTCAGTACTTC. It encodes CASSTGMLAKNIQYF. Combining the CDR3 with reference TRBV19 and TRBJ2-4 gives the whole variable domain DGGITQSPKYLFRKEGQNVTLSCEQNLNHDAMYWYRQDPGQGLRLIYYSQIVNDFQKGDIAEGYSVSREKKESFPLTVTSAQKNPTAFYLCASSTGMLAKNIQYFGAGTRLSVL.

V gene TRBV28 combines with J gene TRBJ2-7, with 11 nucleotides matching TRBD1. J lost 6 bases, V lost 3 bases, and 4 bases had no gene match. Germline V CDR1 and CDR2: MDHEN, SYDVKM. The CDR3 runs 14 residues. The CDR3 region is CASSFGTGGREQYF. CDR3 DNA sequence: TGTGCCAGCAGTTTTGGGACAGGGGGTCGCGAGCAGTACTTC.